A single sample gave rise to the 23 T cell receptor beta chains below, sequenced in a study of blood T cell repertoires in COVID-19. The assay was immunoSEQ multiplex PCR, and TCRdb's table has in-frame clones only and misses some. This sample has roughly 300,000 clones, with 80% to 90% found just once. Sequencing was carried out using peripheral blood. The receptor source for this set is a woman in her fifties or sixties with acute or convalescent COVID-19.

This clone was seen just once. The CDR3 protein is CASRFTGIGPEETQYF. CDR3 in DNA: TGCGCCAGCAGATTTACCGGGATTGGCCCCGAAGAGACCCAGTACTTC. The rearrangement links TRBV5-1 to TRBJ2-5; the D gene is possibly TRBD2 (5 bases). V shed 5 bases and J shed 3 bases, with 20 bases lying between them. The V gene's germline CDR1 is SGHRS and CDR2 YFSETQ. The CDR3 has 16 residues.

CDR3 in DNA: TGCGCCAGCAGCCAACCAGGGTTCTACGAGCAGTACTTC. Its protein is CASSQPGFYEQYF. The rearrangement links TRBV4-1 to TRBJ2-7; TRBD1 might be the D (5 bases). This CDR3 has 13 amino acids. The germline gives CDR1 MGHRA, CDR2 YSYEKL. The germline V and J ends were trimmed by 2 bases and 3 bases, with 8 bases remaining between them.

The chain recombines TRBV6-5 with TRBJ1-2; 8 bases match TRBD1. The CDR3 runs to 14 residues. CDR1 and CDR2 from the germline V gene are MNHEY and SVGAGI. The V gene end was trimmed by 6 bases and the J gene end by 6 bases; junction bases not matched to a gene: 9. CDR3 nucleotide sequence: TGTGCCAGCAGACTTACGCAGGGGGCTGATGGCTACACCTTC. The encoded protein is CASRLTQGADGYTF.

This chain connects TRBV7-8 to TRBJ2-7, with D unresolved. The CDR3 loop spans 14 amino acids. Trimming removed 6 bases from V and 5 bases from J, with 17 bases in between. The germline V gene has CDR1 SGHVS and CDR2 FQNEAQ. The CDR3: CASRSLSPLHEQYF. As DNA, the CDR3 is TGTGCCAGCAGGTCATTAAGCCCGCTCCACGAGCAGTACTTC.

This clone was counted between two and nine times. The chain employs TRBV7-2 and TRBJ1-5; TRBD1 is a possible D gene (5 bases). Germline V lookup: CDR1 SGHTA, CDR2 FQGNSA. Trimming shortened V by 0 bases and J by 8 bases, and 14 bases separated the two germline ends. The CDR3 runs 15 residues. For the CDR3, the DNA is TGTGCCAGCAGCTTAGCGGGAATGGGGGAGGAGCCCCAGCATTTT. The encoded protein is CASSLAGMGEEPQHF. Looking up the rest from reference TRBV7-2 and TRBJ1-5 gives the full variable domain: GAGVSQSPSNKVTEKGKDVELRCDPISGHTALYWYRQSLGQGLEFLIYFQGNSAPDKSGLPSDRFSAERTGGSVSTLTIQRTQQEDSAVYLCASSLAGMGEEPQHFGDGTRLSIL.

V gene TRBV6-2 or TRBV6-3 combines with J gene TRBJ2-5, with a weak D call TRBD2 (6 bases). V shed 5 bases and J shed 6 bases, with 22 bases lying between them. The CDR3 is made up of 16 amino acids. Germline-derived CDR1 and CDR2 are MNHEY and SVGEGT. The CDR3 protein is CASSRMRDPRGKTQYF. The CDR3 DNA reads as TGTGCCAGCAGTAGGATGCGGGACCCAAGGGGCAAGACCCAGTACTTC.

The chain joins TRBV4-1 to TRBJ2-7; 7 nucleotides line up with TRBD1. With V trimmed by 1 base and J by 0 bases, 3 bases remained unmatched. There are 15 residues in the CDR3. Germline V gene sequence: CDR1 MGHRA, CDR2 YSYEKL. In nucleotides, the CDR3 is TGCGCCAGCAGCCAAGGACAGGGAAGCTCCTACGAGCAGTACTTC. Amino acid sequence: CASSQGQGSSYEQYF.

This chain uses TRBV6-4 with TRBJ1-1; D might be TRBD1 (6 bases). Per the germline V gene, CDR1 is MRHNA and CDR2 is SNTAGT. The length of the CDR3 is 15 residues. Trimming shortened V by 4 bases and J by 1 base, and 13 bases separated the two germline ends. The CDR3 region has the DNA TGTGCCAGCAGTGGAGCTTCGACAGGGAACACTGAAGCTTTCTTT. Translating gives CASSGASTGNTEAFF.

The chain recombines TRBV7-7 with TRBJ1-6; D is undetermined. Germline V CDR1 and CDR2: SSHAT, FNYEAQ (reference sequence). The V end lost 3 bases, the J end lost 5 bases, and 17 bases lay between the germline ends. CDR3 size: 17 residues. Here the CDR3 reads CASSFFSWFTDNSPLHF. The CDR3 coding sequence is TGTGCCAGCAGCTTCTTTTCGTGGTTCACGGATAATTCACCCCTCCACTTT.

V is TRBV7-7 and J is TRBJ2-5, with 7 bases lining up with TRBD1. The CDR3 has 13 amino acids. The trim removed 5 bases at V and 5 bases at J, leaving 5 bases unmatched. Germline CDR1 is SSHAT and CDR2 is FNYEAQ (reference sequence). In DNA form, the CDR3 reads TGTGCCAGCAGCCAGGGGGTAATCGAGACCCAGTACTTC. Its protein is CASSQGVIETQYF.

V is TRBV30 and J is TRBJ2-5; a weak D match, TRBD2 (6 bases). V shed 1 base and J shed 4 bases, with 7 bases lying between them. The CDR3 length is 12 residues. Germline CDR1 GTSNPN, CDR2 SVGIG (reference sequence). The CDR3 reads CAWSGGVETQYF. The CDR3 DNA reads TGTGCCTGGAGTGGCGGGGTAGAGACCCAGTACTTC.

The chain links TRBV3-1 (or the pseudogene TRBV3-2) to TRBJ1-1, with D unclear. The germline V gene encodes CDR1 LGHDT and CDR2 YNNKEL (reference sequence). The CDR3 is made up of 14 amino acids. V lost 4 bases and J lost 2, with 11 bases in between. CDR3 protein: CASSLRAGNTEAFF. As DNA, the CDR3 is TGTGCCAGCAGCCTTAGGGCGGGTAACACTGAAGCTTTCTTT.

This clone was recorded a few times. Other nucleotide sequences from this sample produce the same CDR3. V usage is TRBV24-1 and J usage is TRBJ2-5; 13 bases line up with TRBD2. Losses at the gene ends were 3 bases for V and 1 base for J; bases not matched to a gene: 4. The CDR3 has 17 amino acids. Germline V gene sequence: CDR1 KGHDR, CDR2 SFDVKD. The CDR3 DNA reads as TGTGCCACCAGTGATCCGACTAGCGGGGGGTTCCAAGAGACCCAGTACTTC. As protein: CATSDPTSGGFQETQYF.

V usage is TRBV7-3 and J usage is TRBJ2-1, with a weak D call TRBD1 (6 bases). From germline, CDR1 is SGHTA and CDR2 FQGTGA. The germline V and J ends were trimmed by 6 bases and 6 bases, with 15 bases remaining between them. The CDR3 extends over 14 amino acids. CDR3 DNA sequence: TGTGCCAGCAGTCAGCAGGGGCCCCCCAATGAGCAGTTCTTC. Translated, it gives CASSQQGPPNEQFF.

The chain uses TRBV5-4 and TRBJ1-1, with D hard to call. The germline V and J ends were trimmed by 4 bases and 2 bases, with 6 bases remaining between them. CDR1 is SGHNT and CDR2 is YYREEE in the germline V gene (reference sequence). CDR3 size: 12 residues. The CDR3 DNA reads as TGTGCCAGCAGCACAAAAAACACTGAAGCTTTCTTT. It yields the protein CASSTKNTEAFF.

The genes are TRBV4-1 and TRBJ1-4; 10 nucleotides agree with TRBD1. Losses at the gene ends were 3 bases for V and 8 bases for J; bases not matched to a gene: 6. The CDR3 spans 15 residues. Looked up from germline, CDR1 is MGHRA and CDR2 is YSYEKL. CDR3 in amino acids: CASSQAGTGEEKLFF. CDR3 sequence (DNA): TGCGCCAGCAGCCAGGCCGGGACAGGGGAGGAAAAACTGTTTTTT.

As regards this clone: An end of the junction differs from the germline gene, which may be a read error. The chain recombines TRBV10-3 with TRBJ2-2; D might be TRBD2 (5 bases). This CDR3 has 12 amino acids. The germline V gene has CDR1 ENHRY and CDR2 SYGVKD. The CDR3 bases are TGTGCCATCAGTGAGTCCGCTCCGGGGTTAGTTTTT. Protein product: CAISESAPGLVF.

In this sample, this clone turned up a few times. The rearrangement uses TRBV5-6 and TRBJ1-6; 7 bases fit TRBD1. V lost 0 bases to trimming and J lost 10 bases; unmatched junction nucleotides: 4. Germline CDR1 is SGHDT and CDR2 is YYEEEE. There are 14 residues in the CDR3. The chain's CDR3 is CASSLGQGQSPLHF. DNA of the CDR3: TGTGCCAGCAGCTTGGGACAGGGTCAATCACCCCTCCACTTT.

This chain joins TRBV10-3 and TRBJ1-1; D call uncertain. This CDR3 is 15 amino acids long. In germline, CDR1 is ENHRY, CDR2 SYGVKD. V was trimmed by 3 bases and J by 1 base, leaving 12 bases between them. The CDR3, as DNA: TGTGCCATCAGTGATCGAAACAGAAGGAACACTGAAGCTTTCTTT. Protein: CAISDRNRRNTEAFF.

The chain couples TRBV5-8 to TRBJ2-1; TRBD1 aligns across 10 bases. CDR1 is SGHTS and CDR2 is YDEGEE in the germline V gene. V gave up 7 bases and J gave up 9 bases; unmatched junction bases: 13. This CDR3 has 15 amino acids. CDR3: CASRTRDRGKGEQFF. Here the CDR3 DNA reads TGTGCCAGCCGGACCAGGGACAGGGGAAAAGGTGAGCAGTTCTTC.

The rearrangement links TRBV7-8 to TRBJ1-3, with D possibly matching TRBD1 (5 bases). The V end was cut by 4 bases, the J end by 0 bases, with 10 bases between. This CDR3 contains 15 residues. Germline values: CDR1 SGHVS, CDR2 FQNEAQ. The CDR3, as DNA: TGTGCCAGCAGCTCACAGGCGATCTCTGGAAACACCATATATTTT. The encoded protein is CASSSQAISGNTIYF.

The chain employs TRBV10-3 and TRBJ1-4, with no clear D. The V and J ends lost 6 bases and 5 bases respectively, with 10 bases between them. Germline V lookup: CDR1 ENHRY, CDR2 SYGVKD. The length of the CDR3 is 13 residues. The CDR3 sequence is CAIRPGPNEKLFF. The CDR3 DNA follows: TGTGCCATCAGGCCAGGCCCCAATGAAAAACTGTTTTTT.

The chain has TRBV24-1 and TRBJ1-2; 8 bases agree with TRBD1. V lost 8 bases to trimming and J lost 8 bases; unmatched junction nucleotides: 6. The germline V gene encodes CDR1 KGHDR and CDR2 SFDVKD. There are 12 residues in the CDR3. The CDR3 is CATMDREGGYTF. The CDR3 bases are TGTGCCACCATGGACAGGGAAGGAGGCTACACCTTC.